This T cell receptor (beta chain) was observed in a study of blood T cells in healthy people across ages. General study results and limits: Per-million-T-cell TCR beta diversity fell roughly linearly with age.

Individuals who donated were healthy Caucasians from Russia aged about 6 to 95. The CDR3 is 14 residues long. After removal of 3 bases from V and 3 bases from J, the junction contained 6 bases not matched to a gene. Germline lookup yields CDR1 DFQATT and CDR2 SNEGSKA (reference sequence). This clonotype has just a few counts. Its antigen is not identified. The second PCR ran 7 to 11 cycles with a sample-barcoded 5' primer and J-beta primers. TCRdb ran MiXCR on the 5' RACE reads and lists one entry per CDR3 protein. Of over 1,500,000 distinct CDR3 sequences in the sample, around 48% were seen once. Input material: blood. The chain employs TRBV20-1 and TRBJ2-3, with 7 bases matching TRBD2. The clonotype originates from a woman aged 40 to 50 in good health. CDR3 bases: TGCAGTGCTAGTCGACTAGCTATGACAGATACGCAGTATTTT. It specifies CSASRLAMTDTQYF.